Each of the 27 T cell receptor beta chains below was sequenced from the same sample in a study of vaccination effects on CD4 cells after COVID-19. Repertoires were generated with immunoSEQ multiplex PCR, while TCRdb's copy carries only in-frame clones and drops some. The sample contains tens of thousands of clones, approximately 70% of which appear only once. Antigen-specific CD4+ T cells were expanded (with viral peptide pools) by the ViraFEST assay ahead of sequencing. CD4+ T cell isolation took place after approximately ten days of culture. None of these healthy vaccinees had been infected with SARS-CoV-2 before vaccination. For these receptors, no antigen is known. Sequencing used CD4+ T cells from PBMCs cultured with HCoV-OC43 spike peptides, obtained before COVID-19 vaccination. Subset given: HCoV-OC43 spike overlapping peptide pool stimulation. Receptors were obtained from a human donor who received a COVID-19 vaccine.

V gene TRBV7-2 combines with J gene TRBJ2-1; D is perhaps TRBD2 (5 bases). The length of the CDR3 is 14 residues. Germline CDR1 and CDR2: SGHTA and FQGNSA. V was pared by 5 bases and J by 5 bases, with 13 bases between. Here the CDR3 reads CASSPRTAHNEQFF. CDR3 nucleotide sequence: TGTGCCAGCAGCCCCAGGACTGCTCACAATGAGCAGTTCTTC. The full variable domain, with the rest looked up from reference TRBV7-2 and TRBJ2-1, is GAGVSQSPSNKVTEKGKDVELRCDPISGHTALYWYRQSLGQGLEFLIYFQGNSAPDKSGLPSDRFSAERTGGSVSTLTIQRTQQEDSAVYLCASSPRTAHNEQFFGPGTRLTVL.

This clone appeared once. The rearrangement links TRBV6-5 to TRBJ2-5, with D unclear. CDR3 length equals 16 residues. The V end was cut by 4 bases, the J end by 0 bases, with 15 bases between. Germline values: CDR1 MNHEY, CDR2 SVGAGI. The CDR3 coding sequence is TGTGCCAGCAGTTCATGGGCAGAAAACTACCAAGAGACCCAGTACTTC. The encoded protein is CASSSWAENYQETQYF.

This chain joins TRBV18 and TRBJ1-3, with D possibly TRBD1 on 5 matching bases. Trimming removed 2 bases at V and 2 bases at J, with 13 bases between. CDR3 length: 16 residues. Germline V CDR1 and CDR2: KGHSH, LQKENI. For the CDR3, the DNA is TGTGCCAGCTCACCATCAGGCAGGGTGACTGGAAACACCATATATTTT. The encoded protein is CASSPSGRVTGNTIYF. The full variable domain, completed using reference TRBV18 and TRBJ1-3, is NAGVMQNPRHLVRRRGQEARLRCSPMKGHSHVYWYRQLPEEGLKFMVYLQKENIIDESGMPKERFSAEFPKEGPSILRIQQVVRGDSAAYFCASSPSGRVTGNTIYFGEGSWLTVV.

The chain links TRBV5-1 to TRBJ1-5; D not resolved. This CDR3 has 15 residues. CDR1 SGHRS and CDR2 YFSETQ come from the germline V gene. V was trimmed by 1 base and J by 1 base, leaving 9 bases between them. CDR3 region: CASSLRGESNQPQHF. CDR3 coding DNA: TGCGCCAGCAGCTTGCGGGGTGAGAGCAATCAGCCCCAGCATTTT.

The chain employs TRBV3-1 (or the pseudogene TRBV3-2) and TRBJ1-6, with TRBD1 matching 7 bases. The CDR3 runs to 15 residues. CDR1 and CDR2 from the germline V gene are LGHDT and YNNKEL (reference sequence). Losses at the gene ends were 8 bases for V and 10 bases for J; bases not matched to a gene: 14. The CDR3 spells CASLEGGQKQSPLHF. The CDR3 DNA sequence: TGTGCCAGCCTCGAAGGGGGACAGAAGCAATCACCCCTCCACTTT.

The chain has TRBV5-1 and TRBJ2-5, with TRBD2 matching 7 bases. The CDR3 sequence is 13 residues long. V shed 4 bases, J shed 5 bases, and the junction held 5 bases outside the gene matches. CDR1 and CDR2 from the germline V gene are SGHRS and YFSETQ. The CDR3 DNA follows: TGCGCCAGCAGCCCTAGCGGATTTGAGACCCAGTACTTC. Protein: CASSPSGFETQYF.

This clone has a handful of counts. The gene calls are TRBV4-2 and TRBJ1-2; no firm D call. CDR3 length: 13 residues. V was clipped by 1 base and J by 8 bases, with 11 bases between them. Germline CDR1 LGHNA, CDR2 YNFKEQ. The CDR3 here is CASSQGGIGGYTF. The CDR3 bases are TGTGCCAGCAGCCAAGGGGGAATTGGGGGCTACACCTTC.

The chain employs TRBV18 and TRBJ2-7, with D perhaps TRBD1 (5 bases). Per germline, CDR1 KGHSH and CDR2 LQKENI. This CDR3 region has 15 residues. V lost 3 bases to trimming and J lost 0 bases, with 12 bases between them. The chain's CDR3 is CASSPGLGPSYEQYV. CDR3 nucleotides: TGTGCCAGCTCACCTGGGTTGGGGCCCTCCTACGAGCAGTACGTC.

DNA for the CDR3: TGTGCCACCAGTAAACAGGGGGCGGCGACCGGGGAGCTGTTTTTT. This sequence encodes CATSKQGAATGELFF. The rearrangement joins TRBV24-1 to TRBJ2-2; 9 bases are a match to TRBD1. Germline V gives CDR1 KGHDR, CDR2 SFDVKD. The ends lost 6 bases at V and 5 bases at J; junction bases unmatched: 6. This CDR3 region has 15 residues.

The CDR3 region has the DNA TGTGCCAGCTCACCACCGGGGGGGTACCAAGAGACCCAGTACTTC. Translation gives CASSPPGGYQETQYF. The chain employs TRBV18 and TRBJ2-5, with 7 bases that match TRBD2. CDR1 and CDR2 (germline): KGHSH, LQKENI. The ends lost 0 bases at V and 0 bases at J; junction bases unmatched: 1. CDR3 length: 15 amino acids.

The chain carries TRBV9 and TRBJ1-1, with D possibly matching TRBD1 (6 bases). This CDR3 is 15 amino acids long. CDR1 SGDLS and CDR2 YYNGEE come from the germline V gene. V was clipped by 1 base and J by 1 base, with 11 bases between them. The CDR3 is CASSVSGQKNTEAFF. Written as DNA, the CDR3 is TGTGCCAGCAGCGTAAGCGGACAGAAGAACACTGAAGCTTTCTTT. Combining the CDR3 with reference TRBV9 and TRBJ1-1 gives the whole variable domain DSGVTQTPKHLITATGQRVTLRCSPRSGDLSVYWYQQSLDQGLQFLIQYYNGEERAKGNILERFSAQQFPDLHSELNLSSLELGDSALYFCASSVSGQKNTEAFFGQGTRLTVV.

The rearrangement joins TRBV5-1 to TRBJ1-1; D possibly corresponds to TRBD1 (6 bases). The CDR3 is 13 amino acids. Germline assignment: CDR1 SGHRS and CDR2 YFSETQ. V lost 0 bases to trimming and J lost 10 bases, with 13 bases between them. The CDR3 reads CASSLEGHSSAFF. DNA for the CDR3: TGCGCCAGCAGCTTGGAGGGACATTCATCAGCTTTCTTT. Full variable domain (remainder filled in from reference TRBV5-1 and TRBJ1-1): KAGVTQTPRYLIKTRGQQVTLSCSPISGHRSVSWYQQTPGQGLQFLFEYFSETQRNKGNFPGRFSGRQFSNSRSEMNVSTLELGDSALYLCASSLEGHSSAFFGQGTRLTVV.

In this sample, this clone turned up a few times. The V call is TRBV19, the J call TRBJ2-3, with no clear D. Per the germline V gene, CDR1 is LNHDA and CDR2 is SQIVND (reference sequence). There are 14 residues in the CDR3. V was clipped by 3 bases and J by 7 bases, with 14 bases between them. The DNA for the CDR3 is TGTGCCAGTAGTATCCCCCAGGCGCCCCATACGCAGTATTTT. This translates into CASSIPQAPHTQYF. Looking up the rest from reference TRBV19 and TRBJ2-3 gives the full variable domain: DGGITQSPKYLFRKEGQNVTLSCEQNLNHDAMYWYRQDPGQGLRLIYYSQIVNDFQKGDIAEGYSVSREKKESFPLTVTSAQKNPTAFYLCASSIPQAPHTQYFGPGTRLTVL.

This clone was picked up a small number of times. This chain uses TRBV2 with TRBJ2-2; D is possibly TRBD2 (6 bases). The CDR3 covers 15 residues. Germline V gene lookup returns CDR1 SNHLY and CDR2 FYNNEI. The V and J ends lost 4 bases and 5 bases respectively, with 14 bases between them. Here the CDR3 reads CASSVRGVGTGELFF. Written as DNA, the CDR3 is TGTGCCAGCAGTGTTCGCGGGGTAGGAACCGGGGAGCTGTTTTTT. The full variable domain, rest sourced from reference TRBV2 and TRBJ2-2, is EPEVTQTPSHQVTQMGQEVILRCVPISNHLYFYWYRQILGQKVEFLVSFYNNEISEKSEIFDDQFSVERPDGSNFTLKIRSTKLEDSAMYFCASSVRGVGTGELFFGEGSRLTVL.

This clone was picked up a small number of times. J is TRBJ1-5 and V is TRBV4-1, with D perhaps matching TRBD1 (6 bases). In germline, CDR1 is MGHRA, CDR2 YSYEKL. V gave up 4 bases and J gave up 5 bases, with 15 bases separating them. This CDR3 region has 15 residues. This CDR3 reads CASSLWMGGHQPQHF. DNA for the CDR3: TGCGCCAGCAGCCTTTGGATGGGGGGGCATCAGCCCCAGCATTTT.

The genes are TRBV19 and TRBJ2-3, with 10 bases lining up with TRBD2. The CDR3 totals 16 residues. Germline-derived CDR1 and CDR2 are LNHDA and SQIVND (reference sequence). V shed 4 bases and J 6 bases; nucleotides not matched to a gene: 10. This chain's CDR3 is CASSRTSGSPWDTQYF. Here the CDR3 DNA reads TGTGCCAGTAGTAGGACTAGCGGATCGCCTTGGGATACGCAGTATTTT.

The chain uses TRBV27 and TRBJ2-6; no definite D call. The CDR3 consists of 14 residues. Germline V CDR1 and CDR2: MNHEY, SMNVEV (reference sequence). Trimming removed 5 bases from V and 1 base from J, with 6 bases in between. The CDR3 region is CASSPLSGANVLTF. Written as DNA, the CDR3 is TGTGCCAGCAGTCCCCTTTCTGGGGCCAACGTCCTGACTTTC.

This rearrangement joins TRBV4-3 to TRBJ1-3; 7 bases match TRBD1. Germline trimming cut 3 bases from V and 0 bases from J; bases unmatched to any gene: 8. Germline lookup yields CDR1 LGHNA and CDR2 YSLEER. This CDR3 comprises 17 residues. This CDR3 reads CASSQDLTGNSGNTIYF. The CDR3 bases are TGCGCCAGCAGCCAGGACCTGACAGGGAACTCTGGAAACACCATATATTTT.

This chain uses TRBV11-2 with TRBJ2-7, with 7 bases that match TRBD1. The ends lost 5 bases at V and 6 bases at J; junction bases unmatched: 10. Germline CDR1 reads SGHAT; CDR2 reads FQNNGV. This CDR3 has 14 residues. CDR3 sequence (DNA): TGTGCCAGCAGCACCAGACAGGGATTGGGCGAGCAGTACGTC. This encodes CASSTRQGLGEQYV.

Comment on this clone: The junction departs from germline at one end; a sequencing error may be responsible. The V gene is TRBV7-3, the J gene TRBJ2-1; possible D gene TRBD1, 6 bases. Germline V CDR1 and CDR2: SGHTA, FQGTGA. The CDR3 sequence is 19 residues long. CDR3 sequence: CASSLSGRDKRLAYDEQFF. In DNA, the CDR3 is TGTGCCAGCAGCTTAAGTGGCAGGGACAAAAGACTTGCCTACGATGAGCAGTTCTTC. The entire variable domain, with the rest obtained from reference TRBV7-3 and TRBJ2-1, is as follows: GAGVSQTPSNKVTEKGKYVELRCDPISGHTALYWYRQSLGQGPEFLIYFQGTGAADDSGLPNDRFFAVRPEGSVSTLKIQRTERGDSAVYLCASSLSGRDKRLAYDEQFFGPGTRLTVL.

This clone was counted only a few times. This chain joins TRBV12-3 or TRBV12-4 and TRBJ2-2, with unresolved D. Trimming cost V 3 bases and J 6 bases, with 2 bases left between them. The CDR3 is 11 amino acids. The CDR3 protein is CASSFSGELFF. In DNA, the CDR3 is TGTGCCAGCAGTTTTTCCGGGGAGCTGTTTTTT.

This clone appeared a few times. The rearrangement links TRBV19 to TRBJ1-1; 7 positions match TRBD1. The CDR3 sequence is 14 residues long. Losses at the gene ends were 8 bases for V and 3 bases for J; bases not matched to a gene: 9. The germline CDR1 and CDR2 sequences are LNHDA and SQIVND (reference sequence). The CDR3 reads CASLRQGRDTEAFF. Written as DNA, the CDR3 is TGTGCCAGTCTGCGACAGGGTAGAGACACTGAAGCTTTCTTT.

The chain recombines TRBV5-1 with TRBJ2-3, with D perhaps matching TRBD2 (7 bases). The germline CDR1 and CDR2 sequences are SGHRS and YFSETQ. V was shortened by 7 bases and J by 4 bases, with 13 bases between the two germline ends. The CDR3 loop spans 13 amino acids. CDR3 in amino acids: CASGSGGSDTQYF. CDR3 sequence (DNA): TGCGCCAGCGGCTCGGGGGGCTCAGATACGCAGTATTTT. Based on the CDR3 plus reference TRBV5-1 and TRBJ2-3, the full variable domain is KAGVTQTPRYLIKTRGQQVTLSCSPISGHRSVSWYQQTPGQGLQFLFEYFSETQRNKGNFPGRFSGRQFSNSRSEMNVSTLELGDSALYLCASGSGGSDTQYFGPGTRLTVL.

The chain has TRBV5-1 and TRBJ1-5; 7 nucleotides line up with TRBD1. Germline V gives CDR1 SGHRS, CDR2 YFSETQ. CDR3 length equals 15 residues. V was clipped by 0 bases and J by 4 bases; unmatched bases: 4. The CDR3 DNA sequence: TGCGCCAGCAGCTTGGGGGACAGTGAGAATCAGCCCCAGCATTTT. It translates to CASSLGDSENQPQHF.

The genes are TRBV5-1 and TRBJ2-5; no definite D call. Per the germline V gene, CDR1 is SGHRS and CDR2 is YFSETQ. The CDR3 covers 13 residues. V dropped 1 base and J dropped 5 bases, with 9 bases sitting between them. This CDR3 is CASSLTHSETQYF. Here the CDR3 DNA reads TGCGCCAGCAGCTTGACTCATTCTGAGACCCAGTACTTC. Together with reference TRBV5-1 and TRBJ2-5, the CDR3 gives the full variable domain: KAGVTQTPRYLIKTRGQQVTLSCSPISGHRSVSWYQQTPGQGLQFLFEYFSETQRNKGNFPGRFSGRQFSNSRSEMNVSTLELGDSALYLCASSLTHSETQYFGPGTRLLVL.

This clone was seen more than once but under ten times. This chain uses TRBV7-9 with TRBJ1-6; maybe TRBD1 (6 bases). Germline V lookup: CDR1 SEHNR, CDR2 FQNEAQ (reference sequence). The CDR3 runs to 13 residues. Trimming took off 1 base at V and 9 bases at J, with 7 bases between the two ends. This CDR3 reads CASSLEGGSPLHF. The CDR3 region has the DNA TGTGCCAGCAGCTTAGAAGGGGGTTCACCCCTCCACTTT.

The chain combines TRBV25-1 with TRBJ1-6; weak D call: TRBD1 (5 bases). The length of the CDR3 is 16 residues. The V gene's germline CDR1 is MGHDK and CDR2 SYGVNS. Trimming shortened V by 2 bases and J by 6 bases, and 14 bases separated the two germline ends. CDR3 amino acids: CASSETDQGGNSPLHF. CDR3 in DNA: TGTGCCAGCAGTGAAACGGACCAGGGCGGTAATTCACCCCTCCACTTT.